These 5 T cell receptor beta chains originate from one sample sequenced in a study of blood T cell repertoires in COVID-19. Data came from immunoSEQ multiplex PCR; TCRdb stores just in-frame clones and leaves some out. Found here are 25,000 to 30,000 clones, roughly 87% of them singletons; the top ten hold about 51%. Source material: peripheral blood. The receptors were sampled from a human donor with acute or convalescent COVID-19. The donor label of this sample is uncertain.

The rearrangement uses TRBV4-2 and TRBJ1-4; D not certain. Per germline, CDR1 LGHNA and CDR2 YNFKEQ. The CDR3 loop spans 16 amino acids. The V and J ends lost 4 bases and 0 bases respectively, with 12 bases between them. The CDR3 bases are TGTGCCAGCAGCCGCCCCGCCGGGGCAACTAATGAAAAACTGTTTTTT. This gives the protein CASSRPAGATNEKLFF.

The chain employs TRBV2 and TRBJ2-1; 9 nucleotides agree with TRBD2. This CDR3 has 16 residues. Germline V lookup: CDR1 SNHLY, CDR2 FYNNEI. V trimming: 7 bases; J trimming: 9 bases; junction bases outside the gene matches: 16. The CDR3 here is CASKKGGSGGEGEQFF. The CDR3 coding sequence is TGTGCCAGCAAAAAAGGCGGTAGCGGGGGTGAGGGTGAGCAGTTCTTC.

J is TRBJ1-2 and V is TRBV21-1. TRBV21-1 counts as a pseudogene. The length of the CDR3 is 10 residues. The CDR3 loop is CASSNGGIPF. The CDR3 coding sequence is TGTGCCAGCAGCAATGGCGGGATCCCCTTC.

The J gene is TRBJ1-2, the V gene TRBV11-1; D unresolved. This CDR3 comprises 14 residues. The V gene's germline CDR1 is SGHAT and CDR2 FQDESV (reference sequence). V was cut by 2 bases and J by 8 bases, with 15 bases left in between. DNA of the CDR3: TGTGCCAGCAGCTTAAACCGGGCCGCGGGGGGCTACACCTTC. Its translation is CASSLNRAAGGYTF.

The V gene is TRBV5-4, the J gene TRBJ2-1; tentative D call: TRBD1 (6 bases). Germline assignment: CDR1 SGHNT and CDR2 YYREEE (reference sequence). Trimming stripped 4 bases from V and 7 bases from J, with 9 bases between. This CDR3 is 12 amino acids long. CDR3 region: CASSHQGNEQFF. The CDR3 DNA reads TGTGCCAGCAGCCATCAGGGGAATGAGCAGTTCTTC.